The table lists the clone carrying this T cell receptor beta chain with many counts. The germline V gene has CDR1 SEHNR and CDR2 FQNEAQ (reference sequence). V lost 5 bases, J lost 2 bases, and 13 bases lay in between. CDR3 size: 14 residues. Unique molecular identifiers featured in how the TCRbeta library was prepared. MiXCR was run by TCRdb on the PCR reads, yielding one entry per CDR3 protein. The sample holds roughly 280,000 distinct CDR3 sequences; about 9.9% are singletons and the top ten take 20% to 30%. The entry originates in a study of T-cell reconstitution after alpha-beta-depleted transplantation in children.

This sequence was found in a male patient aged 2 to 10 who had a stem cell transplant for chronic granulomatous disease, so the T cells may come from the graft donor. The source material was peripheral blood, sampled 180 days after TCRalphabeta/CD19-depleted stem cell transplant. The chain is built from TRBV7-9 and TRBJ2-7; tentatively, D is TRBD2 (6 bases). The DNA for the CDR3 is TGTGCCAGCAGCGAACCGGGACTTGCCTACGAGCAGTACTTC. The encoded protein is CASSEPGLAYEQYF.